The entry that follows covers one T cell receptor (beta chain) sequence. The CDR3 is made up of 16 amino acids. V gave up 2 bases and J gave up 5 bases; unmatched junction bases: 11. Per germline, CDR1 MNHEY and CDR2 SMNVEV (reference sequence). The sample is drawn from a study of PD-L1 blockade in urothelial cancer. Sequencing was performed with immunoSEQ multiplex PCR; in TCRdb, only in-frame clones are kept and a portion is missing. The sample contains some 25,000 clones, around 88% of which appear only once. This receptor was obtained from a man aged 60-69 years with urothelial cancer. The sample here was PBMCs, taken around atezolizumab (anti-PD-L1) treatment. The rearrangement joins TRBV27 to TRBJ1-1; 7 bases agree with TRBD1. As DNA, the CDR3 is TGTGCCAGCAGTTTAGTGACAGGCAGGGGGGCAACTGAAGCTTTCTTT. Its protein product is CASSLVTGRGATEAFF.